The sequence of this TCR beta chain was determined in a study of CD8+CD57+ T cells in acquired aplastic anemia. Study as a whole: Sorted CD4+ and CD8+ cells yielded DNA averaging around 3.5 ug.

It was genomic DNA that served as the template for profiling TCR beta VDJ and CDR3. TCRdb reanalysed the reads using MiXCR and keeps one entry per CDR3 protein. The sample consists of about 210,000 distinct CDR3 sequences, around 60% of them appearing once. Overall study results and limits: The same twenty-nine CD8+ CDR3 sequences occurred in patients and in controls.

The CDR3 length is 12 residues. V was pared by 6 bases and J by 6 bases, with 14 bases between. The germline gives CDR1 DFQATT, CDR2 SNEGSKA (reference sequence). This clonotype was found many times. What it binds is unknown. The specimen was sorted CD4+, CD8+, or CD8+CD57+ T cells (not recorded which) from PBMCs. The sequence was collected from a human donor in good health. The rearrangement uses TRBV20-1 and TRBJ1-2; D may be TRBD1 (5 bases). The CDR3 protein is CSAGGGGDGYTF. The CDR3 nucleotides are TGCAGTGCGGGTGGGGGGGGGGATGGCTACACCTTC.